This record concerns one T cell receptor beta chain sequence. Its specificity is unknown. These data are taken from a study of cytomegalovirus exposure and HLA in healthy donors. The CDR3 runs 16 residues. Trimming took 4 bases from V and 1 from J, leaving 13 bases between them. Germline V gene sequence: CDR1 MGHRA, CDR2 YSYEKL. Study observations and caveats: Further analysis, carried out later, found HLA-associated TCR beta chains more clonally expanded than equally common other chains. Researchers catalogued 164 TCR beta chains as cytomegalovirus-associated. Earlier analysis found most TCR beta V segments productive about 87% or about 30% of the time. According to a later analysis, donors in an Asian-associated ancestry cluster reportedly had fewer N-insertions than the approximately 620-donor mean.

With 60 Vbeta and 13 Jbeta primers, the PCR was carried out. Libraries were prepared by immunoSEQ multiplex PCR; TCRdb keeps only in-frame clonotypes and omits some of them. The sample has about 75,000 clones, 84% seen once; the top ten hold approximately 19%. The chain couples TRBV4-1 to TRBJ2-2; TRBD1 is a possible D gene (5 bases). This TCR derives from a man in his 70s in good health and CMV-seropositive. The specimen was PBMCs. The CDR3 nucleotides read TGCGCCAGCAGCCTCGCCGGTAGGGGGAACACCGGGGAGCTGTTTTTT. It translates to CASSLAGRGNTGELFF.